A single sample is the source of the 7 T cell receptor beta chains below, sequenced in a study of identifying expanded T cells in peripheral blood. Only in-frame clones appear in the TCRdb table, and some are missing; sequencing was by immunoSEQ multiplex PCR. The table includes around 68,000 clones, 70% to 90% detected once. Sample: blood. These receptors were taken from a person aged 18 to 75 in good health.

This clone was observed a few times. The chain employs TRBV6-4 and TRBJ1-2; D unresolved. V was clipped by 0 bases and J by 13 bases, with 15 bases between them. The length of the CDR3 is 13 residues. Germline CDR1 is MRHNA and CDR2 is SNTAGT. CDR3 protein: CASSDSSSPRSTF. CDR3 coding DNA: TGTGCCAGCAGTGACTCGTCGAGCCCACGGTCCACCTTC.

This chain joins TRBV7-9 and TRBJ1-2; D is uncertain. The V gene's germline CDR1 is SEHNR and CDR2 FQNEAQ (reference sequence). V lost 5 bases to trimming and J lost 3 bases, with 7 bases between them. This CDR3 comprises 12 residues. This CDR3 reads CASSRVDYGYTF. In DNA form, the CDR3 reads TGTGCCAGCAGCAGGGTCGACTATGGCTACACCTTC.

V and J are TRBV28 and TRBJ1-5, with a weak D call TRBD1 (6 bases). The CDR3 has 14 amino acids. Per germline, CDR1 MDHEN and CDR2 SYDVKM. Between the trimmed V and J ends, which lost 5 bases and 5 bases, there was a span of 13 bases. Here the CDR3 DNA reads TGTGCCAGCAGTCTCGGCAGGGGACATCAGCCCCAGCATTTT. Translating it yields CASSLGRGHQPQHF. Full variable domain (missing parts from reference TRBV28 and TRBJ1-5): DVKVTQSSRYLVKRTGEKVFLECVQDMDHENMFWYRQDPGLGLRLIYFSYDVKMKEKGDIPEGYSVSREKKERFSLILESASTNQTSMYLCASSLGRGHQPQHFGDGTRLSIL.

The genes are TRBV7-9 and TRBJ2-7; D is unclear. Per germline, CDR1 SEHNR and CDR2 FQNEAQ (reference sequence). The CDR3 is made up of 14 amino acids. With 2 bases removed from V and 2 bases from J, the gap between germline ends came to 10 bases. In DNA form, the CDR3 reads TGTGCCAGCAGCTTAAGTACAGCTACCTACGAGCAGTACTTC. It specifies CASSLSTATYEQYF. Variable domain in full (rest from reference TRBV7-9 and TRBJ2-7): DTGVSQNPRHKITKRGQNVTFRCDPISEHNRLYWYRQTLGQGPEFLTYFQNEAQLEKSRLLSDRFSAERPKGSFSTLEIQRTEQGDSAMYLCASSLSTATYEQYFGPGTRLTVT.

The chain carries TRBV6-1 and TRBJ2-2, with D unclear. V dropped 10 bases and J dropped 0 bases, with 12 bases sitting between them. Germline V CDR1 and CDR2: MNHNS, SASEGT. This CDR3 contains 14 residues. The CDR3 nucleotides are TGTGCCATCAAAAGGGTCGCGAACACCGGGGAGCTGTTTTTT. Its translation: CAIKRVANTGELFF.

The V gene is TRBV6-5, the J gene TRBJ2-7; D not resolved. Trimming cost V 7 bases and J 6 bases, with 16 bases left between them. The CDR3 totals 13 residues. Germline CDR1 and CDR2: MNHEY and SVGAGI. Here the CDR3 reads CASKLQGSGEQYF. CDR3 sequence (DNA): TGTGCCAGCAAACTGCAAGGATCGGGCGAGCAGTACTTC.

The CDR3 protein is CASSQYRDSNQPQHF. The CDR3 bases are TGCGCCAGCAGCCAGTACCGGGACAGTAATCAGCCCCAGCATTTT. This sequence joins TRBV4-3 and TRBJ1-5, with 7 bases aligning to TRBD1. Germline CDR1 is LGHNA and CDR2 is YSLEER. The length of the CDR3 is 15 residues. V trimming: 3 bases; J trimming: 4 bases; junction bases outside the gene matches: 6.